This TCR beta chain was obtained from a study of blood T cell repertoires in COVID-19 (TCRdb year 2020). The study in broad terms: The collaborator samples originated in the United States, Italy and Spain and spanned the acute and convalescent phases of COVID-19. A de-identified subject ID, COVID-19 status, age in years and sex were almost always included in the sample metadata. HLA class I and class II types, where available, came from metadata supplied by the sample provider rather than from assay-based typing. The material from the prospective study consisted of cDNA or gDNA derived from T cells, B-cell-depleted T cells, or PBMCs. Samples came from the ongoing ImmuneRACE study (first 160 participants) plus 1,254 subjects from 6 global collaborators. Subjects who had been exposed to COVID-19, were actively infected with it, or had recovered from it provided the deeply sampled blood TCRbeta repertoires that made up the dataset. A freely available public database, intended as a resource for researchers studying the immune response to SARS-CoV-2, is where the repertoires were released.

For this clone: This clone's antigen is unknown. No much larger clone exists at a distance of one base, and base qualities are not known.

The germline V gene provides CDR1 SGHTA and CDR2 FQGNSA. The CDR3 has 16 amino acids, counting the end cysteine and phenylalanine. The only DNA kept is the CDR3, 48 bases in frame from the first base. At the junction V is shortened by 0 bases and J by 7 bases, with 15 bases in between. The collaborating institutions used their own protocols to collect whole blood in K2EDTA tubes. For TCRbeta analysis, collaborators shipped samples as frozen whole blood, isolated PBMCs, or DNA extracted from either of those sample types. Results the study describes overall, beyond this receptor: The amount of clinical and demographic metadata varied by source and participant and was provided uncurated.

TCRbeta CDR3 regions were amplified from genomic DNA using the immunoSEQ Assay, a bias-controlled multiplex PCR. The study's own analysis went as follows. Nucleated cell counts per sample were estimated from amplification of reference gene primers within the assay. Sequence reads were collapsed and filtered to measure the absolute abundance of every unique TCRbeta CDR3 rearrangement. For each sample, productive Simpson clonality was calculated as the square root of Simpson's diversity index over productive rearrangements. The immuneACCESS repertoire file appears here via TCRdb, limited to in-frame rearrangements. These files lack a portion of the clones; in checked studies, under half of the deficit traces to unresolved V genes, and the cause of the others is not known. V, J and clone size were drawn from that table, and D and trimming were deduced from the DNA. For this sample the table gives 200,000 or so clones, of which about 85% were detected only once. 1.5% to 2% of the sample goes to the ten largest clones.

The chain was built from TRBV7-2 and TRBJ2-2; tentative D gene TRBD2, with 7 bases matching. This TCR derives from a man aged 65 to 85 with acute or convalescent COVID-19. Sequenced input: peripheral blood. At the DNA level, the sequence is TGTGCCAGCAGCTTAGCAGCCGGACAGCGGGGCGGGGAGCTGTTTTTT. Translation gives CASSLAAGQRGGELFF.